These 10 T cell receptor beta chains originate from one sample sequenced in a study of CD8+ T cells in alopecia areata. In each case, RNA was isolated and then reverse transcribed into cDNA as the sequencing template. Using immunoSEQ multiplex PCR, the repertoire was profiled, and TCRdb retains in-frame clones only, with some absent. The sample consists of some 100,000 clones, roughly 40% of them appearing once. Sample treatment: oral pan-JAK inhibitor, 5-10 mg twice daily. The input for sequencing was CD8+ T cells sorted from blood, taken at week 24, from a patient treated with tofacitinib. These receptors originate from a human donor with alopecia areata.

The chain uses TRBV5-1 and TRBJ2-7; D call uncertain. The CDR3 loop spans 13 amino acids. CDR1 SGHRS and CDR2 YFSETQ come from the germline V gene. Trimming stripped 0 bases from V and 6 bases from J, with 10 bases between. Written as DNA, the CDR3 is TGCGCCAGCAGCTTGGGGCTAGTTGGCGAGCAGTACTTC. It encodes CASSLGLVGEQYF.

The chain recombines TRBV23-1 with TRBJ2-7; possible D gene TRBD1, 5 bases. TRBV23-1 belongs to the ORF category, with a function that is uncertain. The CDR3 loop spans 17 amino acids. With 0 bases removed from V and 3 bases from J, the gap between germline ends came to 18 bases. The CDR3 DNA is TGCGCCAGCAGTCAATCTTTGTCCCAGGGTCAAGGCTACGAGCAGTACTTC. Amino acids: CASSQSLSQGQGYEQYF.

The CDR3 is CSVEMVTEAFF. The DNA for the CDR3 is TGCAGCGTTGAAATGGTGACTGAAGCTTTCTTT. The chain links TRBV29-1 to TRBJ1-1; no clear D gene. Germline lookup yields CDR1 SQVTM and CDR2 ANQGSEA. This CDR3 region has 11 residues. V lost 2 bases, J lost 5 bases, and 6 bases lay in between.

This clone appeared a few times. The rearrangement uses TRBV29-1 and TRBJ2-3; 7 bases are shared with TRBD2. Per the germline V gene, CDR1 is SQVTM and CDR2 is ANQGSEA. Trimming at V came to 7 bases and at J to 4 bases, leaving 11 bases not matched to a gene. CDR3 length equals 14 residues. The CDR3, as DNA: TGCAGCGCCTTTGCGGGCGGGAGCGCAGATACGCAGTATTTT. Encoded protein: CSAFAGGSADTQYF.

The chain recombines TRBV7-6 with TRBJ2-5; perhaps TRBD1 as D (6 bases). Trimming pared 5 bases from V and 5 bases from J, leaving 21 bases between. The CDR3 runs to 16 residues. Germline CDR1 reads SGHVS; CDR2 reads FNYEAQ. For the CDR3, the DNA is TGTGCCAGCAGCCCCGAAGTGAGCAGGGGCGTTGAGACCCAGTACTTC. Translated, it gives CASSPEVSRGVETQYF.

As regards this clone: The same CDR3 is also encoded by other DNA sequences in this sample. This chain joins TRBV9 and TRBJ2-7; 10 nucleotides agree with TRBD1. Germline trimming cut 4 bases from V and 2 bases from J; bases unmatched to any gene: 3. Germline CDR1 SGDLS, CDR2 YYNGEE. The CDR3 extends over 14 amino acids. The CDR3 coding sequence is TGTGCCAGCAGCCCAGGACAGGGGGCCTACGAGCAGTACTTC. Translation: CASSPGQGAYEQYF.

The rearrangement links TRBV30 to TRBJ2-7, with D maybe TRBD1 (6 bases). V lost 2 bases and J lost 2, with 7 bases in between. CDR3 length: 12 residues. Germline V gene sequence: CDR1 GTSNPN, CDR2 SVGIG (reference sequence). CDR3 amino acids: CAWSRQAYEQYF. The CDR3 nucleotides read TGTGCCTGGAGTAGACAGGCCTACGAGCAGTACTTC.

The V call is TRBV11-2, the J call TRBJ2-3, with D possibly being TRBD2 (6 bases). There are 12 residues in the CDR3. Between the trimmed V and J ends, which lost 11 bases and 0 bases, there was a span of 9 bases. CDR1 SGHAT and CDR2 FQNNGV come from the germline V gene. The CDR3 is CASGGSTDTQYF. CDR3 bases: TGTGCCTCTGGGGGGAGCACAGATACGCAGTATTTT.

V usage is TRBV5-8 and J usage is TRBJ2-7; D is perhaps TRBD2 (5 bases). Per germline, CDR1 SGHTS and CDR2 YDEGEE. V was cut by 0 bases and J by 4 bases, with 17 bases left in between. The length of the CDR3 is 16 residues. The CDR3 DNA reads TGTGCCAGCAGCTTGGGCGTGGGAGAGGAGGCTTACGAGCAGTACTTC. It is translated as CASSLGVGEEAYEQYF.

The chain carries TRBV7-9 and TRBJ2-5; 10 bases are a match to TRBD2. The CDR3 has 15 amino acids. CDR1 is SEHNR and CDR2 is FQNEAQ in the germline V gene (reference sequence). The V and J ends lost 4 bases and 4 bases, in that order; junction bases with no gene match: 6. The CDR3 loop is CASSSQREGRETQYF. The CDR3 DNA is TGTGCCAGCAGCTCCCAGCGGGAGGGCCGAGAGACCCAGTACTTC.